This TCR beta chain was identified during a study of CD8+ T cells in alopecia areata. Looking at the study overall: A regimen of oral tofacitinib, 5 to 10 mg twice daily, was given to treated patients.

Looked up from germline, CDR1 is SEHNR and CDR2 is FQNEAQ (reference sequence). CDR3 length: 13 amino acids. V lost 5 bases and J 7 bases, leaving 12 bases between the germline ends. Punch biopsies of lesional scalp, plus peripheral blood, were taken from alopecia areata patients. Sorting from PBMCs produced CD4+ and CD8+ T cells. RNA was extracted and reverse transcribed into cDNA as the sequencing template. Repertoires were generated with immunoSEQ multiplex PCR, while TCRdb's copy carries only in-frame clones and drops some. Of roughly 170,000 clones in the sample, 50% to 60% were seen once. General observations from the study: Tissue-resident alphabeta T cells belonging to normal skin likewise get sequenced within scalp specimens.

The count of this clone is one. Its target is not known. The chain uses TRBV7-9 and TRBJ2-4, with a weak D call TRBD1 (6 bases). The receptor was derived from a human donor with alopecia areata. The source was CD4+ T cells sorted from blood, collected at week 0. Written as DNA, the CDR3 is TGTGCCAGCAGCCCCCGACAGGCGAACATTCAGTACTTC. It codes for CASSPRQANIQYF.